What follows are 3 T cell receptor beta chains derived from one specimen sequenced in a study of blood T cell repertoires in COVID-19. Sequenced by immunoSEQ multiplex PCR; TCRdb stores in-frame clones only, minus some. In the table there are around 310,000 clones, around 87% of which are singletons. The sample comprised peripheral blood. All receptors come from a woman in her thirties or forties with COVID-19, enrolled during active disease.

This chain links TRBV18 with TRBJ1-1, with D maybe TRBD1 (6 bases). Germline V gene lookup returns CDR1 KGHSH and CDR2 LQKENI. The length of the CDR3 is 14 residues. The V end lost 3 bases, the J end lost 10 bases, and 18 bases lay between the germline ends. This CDR3 reads CASSPSRDTLRAFF. Written as DNA, the CDR3 is TGTGCCAGCTCACCTTCCCGGGACACCCTTCGAGCTTTCTTT.

The rearrangement links TRBV28 to TRBJ2-7; TRBD2 might be the D (5 bases). Trimming cost V 6 bases and J 7 bases, with 13 bases left between them. This CDR3 spans 12 amino acids. The germline V gene has CDR1 MDHEN and CDR2 SYDVKM. CDR3 DNA sequence: TGTGCCAGCAGACCCCAACCGGGGGAGCAGTACTTC. It yields the protein CASRPQPGEQYF.

The rearrangement links TRBV19 to TRBJ1-1; weak D call: TRBD1 (6 bases). Trimming pared 7 bases from V and 3 bases from J, leaving 15 bases between. CDR3 length equals 14 residues. The germline gives CDR1 LNHDA, CDR2 SQIVND (reference sequence). DNA of the CDR3: TGTGCCAGTACCACCGGCGGGGGCCACACTGAAGCTTTCTTT. Amino acids: CASTTGGGHTEAFF.